This entry is about one TCR beta chain. Libraries were prepared by immunoSEQ multiplex PCR; TCRdb keeps only in-frame clonotypes and omits some of them. The sample lists about 2.4 million clones, 93% occurring once. The source of the sample is a study of shared clonotypes between healthy human individuals. CDR1 is SGHTA and CDR2 is FQGTGA in the germline V gene. V gave up 0 bases and J gave up 8 bases; unmatched junction bases: 10. This CDR3 is 16 amino acids long. The chain carries TRBV7-3 and TRBJ2-1; 7 bases map to TRBD2. Sequenced sample: naive CD4+ T cells from PBMCs. Documented subset: CD45RA+ positively selected. The clonotype was recovered from a man younger than 30 in good health. Some clones in this sample may be carry-over from other donors' samples. The CDR3 nucleotides are TGTGCCAGCAGCTTAACAGGGAGGGGTGGATGGGATGAGCAGTTCTTC. Translating it yields CASSLTGRGGWDEQFF.